This is a list of T cell receptor beta chains from one sample in a study of post-analysis software for immune sequencing data. A single record per CDR3 protein comes from TCRdb applying MiXCR to the PCR reads. In the table there are hundreds of thousands of distinct CDR3 sequences, 55% to 60% of which are singletons. Sequencing was done on a sample of blood. The source is a girl aged 2-10 years with multiple sclerosis. Each CDR3 is given with its conserved first and last residue. The D gene is left open where the match is weak. Clone size is shown for a subset of rows, as once, few, many or a class of expanded clone.

d_call j_call v_call clone_size cdr3_nt cdr3_aa
- TRBJ1-4 TRBV7-8 - TGTGCCAGCAGCGCGGCGGGGGGGCGCGTATCAGATGAAAAACTGTTTTTT CASSAAGGRVSDEKLFF
TRBD1 TRBJ1-5 TRBV7-2 - TGTGCCAGCAGCTCGCAGGGGGTGGCCAATCAGCCCCAGCATTTT CASSSQGVANQPQHF
- TRBJ2-1 TRBV5-6 - TGTGCCAGCAGCTTGGATCAGTTTGGCGAGCAGTTCTTC CASSLDQFGEQFF
- TRBJ2-6 TRBV20-1 once TGCAGTGCTAGACGACCCGGGGCCAACGTCCTGACTTTC CSARRPGANVLTF
- TRBJ2-1 TRBV9 few TGTGCCAGCAGCGTAGCTTCCCCTAGCAGCTATGAGCAGTTCTTC CASSVASPSSYEQFF
TRBD1 TRBJ1-4 TRBV29-1 - TGCAGCGTTGGAGGGGAGACAGGGGGCGCGTATGAGGAAAAACTGTTTTTT CSVGGETGGAYEEKLFF
TRBD2 TRBJ2-5 TRBV10-2 - TGCGCCAGCAATATGGGACTAGCTAAGGAGACCCAGTACTTC CASNMGLAKETQYF
- TRBJ2-6 TRBV29-1 - TGCAGCGTTGAAAGCCAGGCCTCCGTCCTGACTTTC CSVESQASVLTF
- TRBJ1-2 TRBV6-5 - TGTGCCAGCAGTTCCAGGCGCGGGCAGGGTGGCTACACCTTC CASSSRRGQGGYTF
TRBD1 TRBJ2-1 TRBV29-1 - TGCAGCGTCGGGACAGTAAGCGGCTCCTACAATGAGCAGTTCTTC CSVGTVSGSYNEQFF
TRBD2 TRBJ2-5 TRBV20-1 once TGCAGTGCTAAACTAGCGGGGGTGGAGACCCAGTACTTC CSAKLAGVETQYF
- TRBJ2-1 TRBV29-1 - TGCAGCGTTGAAGATGGGCAGAGCGATGAGCAGTTCTTC CSVEDGQSDEQFF
TRBD2 TRBJ2-1 TRBV11-2 once TGTGCCAGCAGCTTACAGCGGGACTACGATGAGCAGTTCTTC CASSLQRDYDEQFF
- TRBJ2-5 TRBV29-1 - TGCAGCGTTGAAACCCGGCCAGGGAGGAGGGAGACCCAGTACTTC CSVETRPGRRETQYF
TRBD1 TRBJ1-2 TRBV5-1 - TGCGCCAGCAGCTTGACCGGACAGGACGGCTACACCTTC CASSLTGQDGYTF
TRBD2 TRBJ2-5 TRBV29-1 - TGCAGCGTTGGAGGTACGGGGGGGCCTAAAGAGACCCAGTACTTC CSVGGTGGPKETQYF
- TRBJ1-5 TRBV2 few TGTGCCAGCAGTGAAGCGCCGGGGGGCAATCAGCCCCAGCATTTT CASSEAPGGNQPQHF
TRBD2 TRBJ2-2 TRBV29-1 - TGCAGCGTTATCACCCATACTAGCGGGAGCATCGGGGAGCTGTTTTTT CSVITHTSGSIGELFF
TRBD2 TRBJ2-1 TRBV9 - TGTGCCAGCAGCGTAGAAGGCAGCAGCCTAGCGGGAGAGCAGTTCTTC CASSVEGSSLAGEQFF
TRBD2 TRBJ2-5 TRBV5-6 - TGTGCCAGCAGCTTGGGGAGCGGGAGGGCCCTATTTTACAATGAGCAGTACTTC CASSLGSGRALFYNEQYF
- TRBJ1-2 TRBV7-2 - TGTGCCAGCAGCGGCCCTTCAGACAGGCTGAGTGGCTACACCTTC CASSGPSDRLSGYTF
- TRBJ2-1 TRBV25-1 - TGTGCCAGCAGTGGCCTCGGGACCCGAGGTCTCTACAATGAGCAGTTCTTC CASSGLGTRGLYNEQFF
TRBD2 TRBJ2-4 TRBV20-1 few TGCAGTGCTAGTTCGAGCGGGAGAGACATTCAGTACTTC CSASSSGRDIQYF
TRBD1 TRBJ2-7 TRBV20-1 - TGCAGTTCCCGGACAGGGGCGCTCTCCTACGAGCAGTACTTC CSSRTGALSYEQYF
- TRBJ1-1 TRBV30 once TGTGCCTGGACCGGACCGGGCCTCAACACTGAAGCTTTCTTT CAWTGPGLNTEAFF
- TRBJ2-5 TRBV10-3 - TGTGCCATCAGGGCAGACGGGGAAGGCCAAGAGACCCAGTACTTC CAIRADGEGQETQYF
TRBD1 TRBJ2-1 TRBV6-6 few TGTGCCAGCAGTTCCGGGACAGGGGTTGAGCAGTTCTTC CASSSGTGVEQFF
- TRBJ2-3 TRBV29-1 few TGCAGCGTTCCAGAAGGGCCTACGCAGTATTTT CSVPEGPTQYF
TRBD2 TRBJ2-1 TRBV6-5 few TGTGCCAGCAGTTACTCGTCCAGCGGGAGAACGGTAACCTACAATGAGCAGTTCTTC CASSYSSSGRTVTYNEQFF
TRBD2 TRBJ2-1 TRBV20-1 few TGCAGTGCCAGACTAAGCGGGGGAGCGGGCAATGAGCAGTTCTTC CSARLSGGAGNEQFF
TRBD2 TRBJ2-7 TRBV5-1 - TGCGCCAGCAGCTACGGGACTAGCGGTGCCTACGAGCAGTACTTC CASSYGTSGAYEQYF
- TRBJ1-3 TRBV18 - TGTGCCAGCTCACCGACACAGGGCTCTGGAAACACCATATATTTT CASSPTQGSGNTIYF